The source of this TCR beta chain is a study of OX40 agonist ivuxolimab in advanced cancers. Turning to the study itself: At 0.01 to 10 mg/kg, ivuxolimab was administered intravenously to patients every 2 weeks. Patients were over 65% male with ages roughly 20 to 85, mean roughly 64.

Study-wide results and limits: At doses 0.1 to 3.0 mg/kg, CD4+ and CD8+ clones expanded. People who partly responded at 0.1-3.0 mg/kg had some of the least clonal expansion seen.

In its sample, this clone was seen once. Its specificity is unknown. The table came from immunoSEQ multiplex PCR; TCRdb's copy has only in-frame clones and leaves some out. The sample shows more than 50,000 clones, about four fifths of them seen only once. This CDR3 contains 15 residues. J lost 0 bases, V lost 5 bases, and 7 bases had no gene match. The germline gives CDR1 SGHTA, CDR2 FQGNSA. The source is an adult with an advanced solid tumor such as melanoma, head and neck, liver or kidney cancer. V is TRBV7-2 and J is TRBJ2-7; 7 bases align to TRBD2. This sample comprised CD4+ or CD8+ T cells sorted from blood, obtained in a trial of the OX40 agonist ivuxolimab. CDR3 nucleotides: TGTGCCAGCAGCCGGGGGGTCGTGTTCTCCTACGAGCAGTACTTC. It is translated as CASSRGVVFSYEQYF.